This T cell receptor beta chain was recorded in a study of blood T cell repertoires in COVID-19. The CDR3 length is 15 residues. V dropped 6 bases and J dropped 3; count of bases not matched to a gene: 8. CDR1 and CDR2 (germline): MDHEN, SYDVKM. Assay used: immunoSEQ multiplex PCR; TCRdb lists only in-frame clones, some missing. The sample shows 150,000 to 200,000 clones, 92% of them seen only once. This rearrangement joins TRBV28 to TRBJ1-1; 9 bases match TRBD1. The sequence was obtained from a man younger than 40 with COVID-19, enrolled during active disease. The sample consisted of peripheral blood. The CDR3 DNA is TGTGCCAGCAGCCCCACAGGGGGCAGGGACACTGAAGCTTTCTTT. This gives the protein CASSPTGGRDTEAFF.